This entry lists 30 T cell receptor beta chains sequenced from one sample in a study of shared clonotypes between healthy human individuals. Produced via immunoSEQ multiplex PCR; TCRdb's table is partial and in-frame only. The table records 950,000 to 1,100,000 clones, 60% to 80% of them present only once. Sequencing was done on a sample of memory CD4+ T cells sorted from blood. Indicated subset: CD45RA-negative fraction. The receptors here all came from a young man in good health.

This clone has more than one count but fewer than ten. The V and J genes are TRBV18 and TRBJ1-6; weak D call: TRBD1 (6 bases). The CDR3 is made up of 16 amino acids. From germline, CDR1 is KGHSH and CDR2 LQKENI. The germline V and J ends were trimmed by 0 bases and 10 bases, with 16 bases remaining between them. The CDR3 spells CASSPPTGSAGSPLHF. In DNA form, the CDR3 reads TGTGCCAGCTCACCACCGACAGGTAGCGCAGGGTCACCCCTCCACTTT.

The gene calls are TRBV18 and TRBJ1-1; tentative D call: TRBD1 (5 bases). Germline V gene sequence: CDR1 KGHSH, CDR2 LQKENI. The CDR3 runs to 15 residues. The germline V and J ends were trimmed by 2 bases and 0 bases, with 10 bases remaining between them. DNA of the CDR3: TGTGCCAGCTCACCATTCCAGGGCGTGAACACTGAAGCTTTCTTT. Encoded protein: CASSPFQGVNTEAFF.

The V gene is TRBV10-3, the J gene TRBJ1-2; D not resolved. The CDR3 is 14 amino acids. The germline V gene encodes CDR1 ENHRY and CDR2 SYGVKD. V was shortened by 5 bases and J by 3 bases, with 13 bases between the two germline ends. The CDR3 DNA reads as TGTGCCATCAGTCCCGGACGGGAACACTATGGCTACACCTTC. Residues: CAISPGREHYGYTF.

This clone was seen many times. In DNA form, the CDR3 reads TGTGCCACGCGGAGGGGACTAGACGTTGGCGGGGAGCTGTTTTTT. Its protein product is CATRRGLDVGGELFF. The chain combines TRBV19 with TRBJ2-2, with 8 bases matching TRBD2. The V and J ends lost 10 bases and 7 bases, in that order; junction bases with no gene match: 14. CDR3 length: 15 residues. CDR1 and CDR2 from the germline V gene are LNHDA and SQIVND (reference sequence). Filled out from reference TRBV19 and TRBJ2-2, the complete variable domain reads DGGITQSPKYLFRKEGQNVTLSCEQNLNHDAMYWYRQDPGQGLRLIYYSQIVNDFQKGDIAEGYSVSREKKESFPLTVTSAQKNPTAFYLCATRRGLDVGGELFFGEGSRLTVL.

The CDR3 loop reads CASSLRGPTPGNTIYF. In DNA, the CDR3 is TGTGCCAGCAGTTTACGGGGGCCGACCCCTGGAAACACCATATATTTT. The V gene is TRBV27, the J gene TRBJ1-3; a weak D match, TRBD1 (6 bases). The V end was cut by 2 bases, the J end by 2 bases, with 13 bases between. This CDR3 is 16 amino acids long. CDR1 is MNHEY, CDR2 SMNVEV, per germline (reference sequence).

The chain has TRBV14 and TRBJ2-1; no clear D gene. V lost 0 bases to trimming and J lost 9 bases, with 3 bases between them. Germline CDR1 is SGHDN and CDR2 is FVKESK. The CDR3 has 11 residues. In nucleotides, the CDR3 is TGTGCCAGCAGCCAAGAAAGTGAGCAGTTCTTC. This translates into CASSQESEQFF.

This rearrangement joins TRBV7-9 to TRBJ2-2; unclear D gene. The V end lost 5 bases, the J end lost 5 bases, and 12 bases lay between the germline ends. This CDR3 is built from 14 residues. The germline V gene has CDR1 SEHNR and CDR2 FQNEAQ (reference sequence). The DNA for the CDR3 is TGTGCCAGCAGCATGGACCTAACTACCGGGGAGCTGTTTTTT. It yields the protein CASSMDLTTGELFF.

The chain joins TRBV9 to TRBJ2-5; TRBD1 matches at 7 bases. Germline loops: CDR1 SGDLS, CDR2 YYNGEE. V was pared by 3 bases and J by 5 bases, with 13 bases of the junction left unmatched. The length of the CDR3 is 16 residues. CDR3 amino acids: CASSAPGQVGKETQYF. CDR3 sequence (DNA): TGTGCCAGCAGCGCACCCGGACAGGTTGGGAAGGAGACCCAGTACTTC.

J is TRBJ2-7 and V is TRBV10-3; the match to TRBD1 covers 8 bases. There are 12 residues in the CDR3. V lost 6 bases to trimming and J lost 4 bases; unmatched junction nucleotides: 2. The V gene's germline CDR1 is ENHRY and CDR2 SYGVKD. CDR3 nucleotides: TGTGCCATCAGGACAGGGGCGTACGAGCAGTACTTC. This encodes CAIRTGAYEQYF.

This clone was counted a single time. The V gene is TRBV7-3, the J gene TRBJ1-1; D is unresolved. CDR3 length: 13 residues. Germline values: CDR1 SGHTA, CDR2 FQGTGA. V lost 2 bases, J lost 1 base, and 5 bases lay in between. The CDR3 bases are TGTGCCAGCAGCTTATATGGGAACACTGAAGCTTTCTTT. It is translated as CASSLYGNTEAFF.

V gene TRBV7-9 combines with J gene TRBJ2-7; 8 bases match TRBD1. Trimming at V came to 0 bases and at J to 2 bases, leaving 6 bases not matched to a gene. Germline CDR1 is SEHNR and CDR2 is FQNEAQ (reference sequence). The CDR3 is 16 residues long. In DNA form, the CDR3 reads TGTGCCAGCAGCTTAGCCTTGGGACAGGCCACCTACGAGCAGTACTTC. Translating gives CASSLALGQATYEQYF.

The CDR3 loop reads CASSLEGSGQPQHF. In DNA, the CDR3 is TGTGCCAGCAGCTTAGAGGGGTCCGGGCAGCCCCAGCATTTT. V gene TRBV7-2 combines with J gene TRBJ1-5, with a weak D call TRBD1 (5 bases). Germline CDR1 reads SGHTA; CDR2 reads FQGNSA. The CDR3 is 14 amino acids. Deletions cut 1 base from V and 7 bases from J, with 11 bases between.

The chain links TRBV19 to TRBJ1-5; D uncertain. The germline CDR1 and CDR2 sequences are LNHDA and SQIVND (reference sequence). The CDR3 runs to 12 residues. V was shortened by 6 bases and J by 0 bases, with 3 bases between the two germline ends. CDR3 in DNA: TGTGCCAGTAGGACTAGCAATCAGCCCCAGCATTTT. It encodes CASRTSNQPQHF.

The gene calls are TRBV7-3 and TRBJ2-2; D remains unclear. Germline V gene sequence: CDR1 SGHTA, CDR2 FQGTGA. This CDR3 is 15 amino acids long. The V and J ends lost 0 bases and 1 base respectively, with 6 bases between them. CDR3 in amino acids: CASSLTGMNTGELFF. The CDR3 coding sequence is TGTGCCAGCAGCTTAACAGGGATGAACACCGGGGAGCTGTTTTTT.

This chain joins TRBV15 and TRBJ1-5; D unresolved. V gave up 1 base and J gave up 4 bases, with 8 bases separating them. The CDR3 is 14 amino acids. Germline lookup yields CDR1 LNHNV and CDR2 YYDKDF (reference sequence). The CDR3 spells CATSRGQLNQPQHF. The CDR3 bases are TGTGCCACCAGCAGAGGGCAGCTTAATCAGCCCCAGCATTTT.

This clone was seen a handful of times. The CDR3 DNA is TGTGCCAGTACCCTCTGGGGGACAGGACGAGGCTACACCTTC. Translated, it gives CASTLWGTGRGYTF. This chain links TRBV19 with TRBJ1-2, with TRBD1 matching over 8 bases. Germline CDR1 is LNHDA and CDR2 is SQIVND (reference sequence). The CDR3 has 14 amino acids. With V trimmed by 7 bases and J by 8 bases, 12 bases remained unmatched. The whole variable domain, filled in from reference TRBV19 and TRBJ1-2, reads DGGITQSPKYLFRKEGQNVTLSCEQNLNHDAMYWYRQDPGQGLRLIYYSQIVNDFQKGDIAEGYSVSREKKESFPLTVTSAQKNPTAFYLCASTLWGTGRGYTFGSGTRLTVV.

About this clone itself: This specimen includes other DNA sequences encoding the same CDR3. The V call is TRBV7-9, the J call TRBJ2-3, with D perhaps TRBD1 (6 bases). The CDR3 totals 14 residues. Trimming removed 5 bases at V and 1 base at J, with 10 bases between. CDR1 and CDR2 from the germline V gene are SEHNR and FQNEAQ (reference sequence). This chain's CDR3 is CASSLKGGTDTQYF. The CDR3 DNA sequence: TGTGCCAGCAGCCTAAAGGGGGGCACAGATACGCAGTATTTT.

This chain uses TRBV9 with TRBJ2-2, with D perhaps given as TRBD1 or TRBD2 (6 bases each). Germline CDR1 is SGDLS and CDR2 is YYNGEE. This CDR3 is built from 14 residues. V was shortened by 3 bases and J by 5 bases, with 11 bases between the two germline ends. The CDR3 region is CASSAGDRTGELFF. The CDR3 DNA reads TGTGCCAGCAGCGCGGGAGACAGGACCGGGGAGCTGTTTTTT.

This clone was detected only a few times. The chain has TRBV28 and TRBJ1-5; D remains unclear. Trimming took off 4 bases at V and 9 bases at J, with 19 bases between the two ends. Germline CDR1 and CDR2: MDHEN and SYDVKM. The CDR3 spans 15 residues. The CDR3 spells CASSSPRGRIRPQHF. CDR3 in DNA: TGTGCCAGCAGTTCCCCCCGAGGAAGAATCAGGCCCCAGCATTTT.

This clone was recorded at least ten times. V gene TRBV6-5 combines with J gene TRBJ2-5; possible D gene TRBD1, 6 bases. The V end lost 2 bases, the J end lost 5 bases, and 15 bases lay between the germline ends. The germline V gene encodes CDR1 MNHEY and CDR2 SVGAGI. This CDR3 comprises 15 residues. This chain's CDR3 is CASSYGGQRRETQYF. DNA for the CDR3: TGTGCCAGCAGTTACGGTGGACAGCGCCGGGAGACCCAGTACTTC.

The chain employs TRBV9 and TRBJ2-3, with 7 bases fitting TRBD1. V lost 2 bases and J lost 4; bases outside the gene matches: 4. In germline, CDR1 is SGDLS, CDR2 YYNGEE. This CDR3 has 14 residues. The DNA for the CDR3 is TGTGCCAGCAGCGTCGGACAGGCTCCAGATACGCAGTATTTT. It is translated as CASSVGQAPDTQYF.

The chain combines TRBV16 with TRBJ1-2; weak D call: TRBD1 (6 bases). V lost 0 bases to trimming and J lost 6 bases, with 14 bases between them. The CDR3 extends over 15 amino acids. Germline V gene data show CDR1 as KGHSY and CDR2 as FQNENV. The CDR3 DNA reads TGTGCCAGCAGCCAATCCAGGCAGGGGATGAATGGCTACACCTTC. It codes for CASSQSRQGMNGYTF.

The chain links TRBV5-1 to TRBJ1-6, with a weak D call TRBD1 (6 bases). Trimming left V 4 bases short and J 6 bases short, with 11 bases between. Germline V lookup: CDR1 SGHRS, CDR2 YFSETQ. The CDR3 is made up of 14 amino acids. In nucleotides, the CDR3 is TGCGCCAGCAGCCCGGACAGTCCTAATTCACCCCTCCACTTT. It is translated as CASSPDSPNSPLHF.

The V and J genes are TRBV6-1 and TRBJ1-3; D may be TRBD1 (5 bases). This CDR3 is built from 14 residues. Germline lookup yields CDR1 MNHNS and CDR2 SASEGT. The V end lost 5 bases, the J end lost 6 bases, and 14 bases lay between the germline ends. DNA of the CDR3: TGTGCCAGCAGTCCTTGGGGCACGTCAAACACCATATATTTT. This gives the protein CASSPWGTSNTIYF.

This clone was recorded only once. This chain links TRBV4-2 with TRBJ1-2; D possibly corresponds to TRBD1 (5 bases). There are 15 residues in the CDR3. Between the trimmed V and J ends, which lost 0 bases and 4 bases, there was a span of 12 bases. Germline values: CDR1 LGHNA, CDR2 YNFKEQ. The DNA for the CDR3 is TGTGCCAGCAGCCAAGATCAGGAAGGGACCTATGGCTACACCTTC. This gives the protein CASSQDQEGTYGYTF.

The V gene is TRBV6-5, the J gene TRBJ1-2; the D gene is possibly TRBD1 (5 bases). CDR3 size: 15 residues. V gave up 1 base and J gave up 3 bases, with 12 bases separating them. Germline V gene data show CDR1 as MNHEY and CDR2 as SVGAGI. CDR3 DNA sequence: TGTGCCAGCAGTTACTTGAGGCGGGGGGACTATGGCTACACCTTC. Residues: CASSYLRRGDYGYTF.

This chain joins TRBV2 and TRBJ1-6; tentatively, D is TRBD1 (6 bases). V was cut by 4 bases and J by 9 bases, with 10 bases left in between. The CDR3 runs 13 residues. From germline, CDR1 is SNHLY and CDR2 FYNNEI. The CDR3 nucleotides are TGTGCCAGCAGTGCTGGACAGACTTCACCCCTCCACTTT. Amino acids: CASSAGQTSPLHF.

This clone showed up just a few times. V is TRBV7-3 and J is TRBJ2-1; D remains ambiguous. The CDR3 extends over 13 amino acids. The V and J ends lost 4 bases and 8 bases respectively, with 12 bases between them. Germline V gene sequence: CDR1 SGHTA, CDR2 FQGTGA. The chain's CDR3 is CASSSRVFDEQFF. CDR3 DNA: TGTGCCAGCAGCTCAAGGGTGTTCGATGAGCAGTTCTTC.

Comment on this clone: This may come from a read error, since a much larger clone is one base off. The V and J genes are TRBV7-2 and TRBJ1-5, with 9 bases lining up with TRBD1. CDR1 and CDR2 from the germline V gene are SGHTA and FQGNSA. With V trimmed by 2 bases and J by 7 bases, 0 bases remained unmatched. CDR3 length: 13 residues. The CDR3 here is CASSLTGGQPQHF. The CDR3 nucleotides read TGTGCCAGCAGCTTAACAGGGGGCCAGCCCCAGCATTTT.

This clone turned up a few times. The chain recombines TRBV20-1 with TRBJ2-3; D tentatively reads TRBD1 or TRBD2 (5 bases each). Germline CDR1 reads DFQATT; CDR2 reads SNEGSKA (reference sequence). V was shortened by 7 bases and J by 6 bases, with 8 bases between the two germline ends. CDR3 length: 10 amino acids. In DNA form, the CDR3 reads TGCAGTGGGGGGATCGATACGCAGTATTTT. Encoded protein: CSGGIDTQYF.